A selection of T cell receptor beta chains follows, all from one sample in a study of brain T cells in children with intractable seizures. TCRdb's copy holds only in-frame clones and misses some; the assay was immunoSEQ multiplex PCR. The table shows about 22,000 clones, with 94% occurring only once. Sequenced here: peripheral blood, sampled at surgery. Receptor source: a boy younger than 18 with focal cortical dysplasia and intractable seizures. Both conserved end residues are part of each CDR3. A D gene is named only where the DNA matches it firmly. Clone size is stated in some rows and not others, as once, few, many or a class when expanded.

TGTGCCAGTAGGCCGACAGGGAACACTGAAGCTTTCTTT	CASRPTGNTEAFF	13	TRBV19	TRBJ1-1	NA	NA
TGTGCCAGCAGCTTTGGCGATTCGAACACCGGGGAGCTGTTTTTT	CASSFGDSNTGELFF	15	TRBV7-9	TRBJ2-2	NA	NA
TGTGCCAGCAGCCACGCGCGAGGCTGGGAGACCCAGTACTTC	CASSHARGWETQYF	14	TRBV6-2/TRBV6-3	TRBJ2-5	NA	NA
TGTGCCACCAGCGGCCGGTCTGTCACCTCCACCTCGCGGGGTCTCGGGAACACTGAAGCTTTCTTT	CATSGRSVTSTSRGLGNTEAFF	22	TRBV15	TRBJ1-1	NA	NA
TGTGCCAGCCATAGGGGACAGGGAGAAGCTTTCTTT	CASHRGQGEAFF	12	TRBV6-5	TRBJ1-1	TRBD1	NA
TGTGCCAGCAGCTACCAGGGGGAGGACACTGAAGCTTTCTTT	CASSYQGEDTEAFF	14	TRBV5-6	TRBJ1-1	TRBD1	NA
TGTGCCAGCAGCCTACAGGGACCGGCCCGACCTGGGGGCTACACCTTC	CASSLQGPARPGGYTF	16	TRBV7-3	TRBJ1-2	NA	NA
TGTGCCATCAGTGGGACCTACGGGAGTGGGGACACTGAAGCTTTCTTT	CAISGTYGSGDTEAFF	16	TRBV10-3	TRBJ1-1	NA	NA
TGTGCCAGTACCCCGGGACAGGGGAATCAGCCCCAGCATTTT	CASTPGQGNQPQHF	14	TRBV19	TRBJ1-5	TRBD1	few
TGTGCCAGCAGTAAACTAGCGGGGGGCTACAATGAGCAGTTCTTC	CASSKLAGGYNEQFF	15	TRBV27	TRBJ2-1	TRBD2	NA
TGTGCCAGCAGTCTACAGGGAGTGAAGAACACTGAAGCTTTCTTT	CASSLQGVKNTEAFF	15	TRBV6-5	TRBJ1-1	NA	NA
TGTGCCAGTAGCAATGGGGGGTCTGGGGCCAACGTCCTGACTTTC	CASSNGGSGANVLTF	15	TRBV19	TRBJ2-6	NA	NA
TGTGCCAGCAGTTCAGGGGGCGAGGATCAGCCCCAGCATTTT	CASSSGGEDQPQHF	14	TRBV28	TRBJ1-5	TRBD1	NA
TGTGCCAGCAGCTTCGGACCGAGCACAGATACGCAGTATTTT	CASSFGPSTDTQYF	14	TRBV7-2	TRBJ2-3	NA	once
TGTGCCAGCAGTGAAGAGTGGGCAGGGGCTAACTATGGCTACACCTTC	CASSEEWAGANYGYTF	16	TRBV6-1	TRBJ1-2	NA	NA
TGTGCCAGCAGCTTCGGGACAGGGGGTATTCGTGGCTACACCTTC	CASSFGTGGIRGYTF	15	TRBV3-1/TRBV3-2	TRBJ1-2	TRBD1	NA
TGTGCCAGCAGCTTAGGAGGGCGCCAGGATGAGCAGTTCTTC	CASSLGGRQDEQFF	14	TRBV7-9	TRBJ2-1	NA	once
TGCGCCAGCAGCCAAGATGGGGACACTGAAGCTTTCTTT	CASSQDGDTEAFF	13	TRBV4-1	TRBJ1-1	NA	NA
TGTGCCAGTAGCCCAGCCGGCGCGGGGGGTAGCACAGATACGCAGTATTTT	CASSPAGAGGSTDTQYF	17	TRBV19	TRBJ2-3	TRBD2	NA
TGTGCCAGCAGTTCGGAATCCTACAATGAGCAGTTCTTC	CASSSESYNEQFF	13	TRBV6-5	TRBJ2-1	NA	NA
TGTGCCAGCAGCGAATGGGACAGGGAGGGGAACACTGAAGCTTTCTTT	CASSEWDREGNTEAFF	16	TRBV9	TRBJ1-1	TRBD1	NA
TGCGCCAGCAGCGAACCAGGGGGCAATCAGCCCCAGCATTTT	CASSEPGGNQPQHF	14	TRBV4-1	TRBJ1-5	NA	NA
TGCGCCAGCAGCTTCGGGGACAGTAATCAGCCCCAGCATTTT	CASSFGDSNQPQHF	14	TRBV5-1	TRBJ1-5	TRBD1	NA
TGTGCCAGCAGCCAAGGGTTGGACGGCTTCACTGAAGCTTTCTTT	CASSQGLDGFTEAFF	15	TRBV3-1/TRBV3-2	TRBJ1-1	NA	NA
TGTGCCAGTAGTATAGAGGGCAGGGGGACTCTTGATCAGCCCCAGCATTTT	CASSIEGRGTLDQPQHF	17	TRBV19	TRBJ1-5	TRBD1	NA
TGTGCCAGCAGTCGAACTCAGGGAAGTGAGCAGTTCTTC	CASSRTQGSEQFF	13	TRBV12-3/TRBV12-4	TRBJ2-1	NA	NA
TGTGCCAGCACTCCCGTGGGAAATTCTAACTATGGCTACACCTTC	CASTPVGNSNYGYTF	15	TRBV5-4	TRBJ1-2	NA	once
TGTGCCAGCAGTGAAGGGGACAGGGGGGGTGGCTACACCTTC	CASSEGDRGGGYTF	14	TRBV6-1	TRBJ1-2	TRBD1	NA
TGTGCCAGCAGGAGACAGGGGCGTTCCTACGAGCAGTACTTC	CASRRQGRSYEQYF	14	TRBV28	TRBJ2-7	TRBD1	once
TGTGCTAGTGGTCACCGGACAGGGGGCTCCCCTTTTGGCTACACCTTC	CASGHRTGGSPFGYTF	16	TRBV12-5	TRBJ1-2	TRBD1	NA
TGTGCCTGGAACGCAGGCGCTAACTATGGCTACACCTTC	CAWNAGANYGYTF	13	TRBV30	TRBJ1-2	NA	NA
TGTGCCAGCAGCCAGCGGGTTGAGGAGTGGGGCACCGGGGAGCTGTTTTTT	CASSQRVEEWGTGELFF	17	TRBV4-2	TRBJ2-2	NA	NA
TGTGCCAGTAGTATTTCCGGCGGGAGGGACAATGAGCAGTTCTTC	CASSISGGRDNEQFF	15	TRBV19	TRBJ2-1	TRBD2	NA
TGTGCCAGCCTACCGGGCAGACCTGGACAGCCCAACTATGGCTACACCTTC	CASLPGRPGQPNYGYTF	17	TRBV25-1	TRBJ1-2	NA	NA
TGTGCCAGCAGTTACTCAATCTTGGAGCAGTTCTTC	CASSYSILEQFF	12	TRBV6-2/TRBV6-3	TRBJ2-1	NA	NA
TGTGCCAGCAGTCCCTTGGGACTGACTAGCTCCTACAATGAGCAGTTCTTC	CASSPLGLTSSYNEQFF	17	TRBV27	TRBJ2-1	NA	NA
TGTGCCACCAGCAGTGGGACCCAGAGAGCCAAAAACATTCAGTACTTC	CATSSGTQRAKNIQYF	16	TRBV15	TRBJ2-4	NA	NA
TGTGCCAGCAGTTTAGGCAGGGGGCGGGCCGGGGAGCTGTTTTTT	CASSLGRGRAGELFF	15	TRBV28	TRBJ2-2	TRBD1	once
TGTGCCAGCAGCTTAGATCAGACCGGGGAGCTGTTTTTT	CASSLDQTGELFF	13	TRBV11-3	TRBJ2-2	NA	NA
TGTGCCAGCGGCCTAGCGGGGGAGGGTACGCAGTATTTT	CASGLAGEGTQYF	13	TRBV6-5	TRBJ2-3	TRBD2	NA
TGTGCCAGCGGGGTAGGGACCGAGAACACTGAAGCTTTCTTT	CASGVGTENTEAFF	14	TRBV6-5	TRBJ1-1	NA	NA
TGTGCCAGCAGTCCTCCATACGGGGACAGAATGATCGAGCAGTACTTC	CASSPPYGDRMIEQYF	16	TRBV5-5	TRBJ2-7	TRBD1	NA